Below, 27 T cell receptor beta chains from the same sample are listed, as sequenced in a study of monozygotic twins with inflammatory bowel disease. TCRdb reprocessed the 5' RACE reads; each CDR3 protein has one entry and no DNA is given. This sample lists approximately 390,000 distinct CDR3 sequences; its ten largest clones have more than 2%. Sequenced material: blood. These receptors originate from a human donor with ulcerative colitis or Crohn's disease, or a healthy co-twin of an affected twin (not recorded which).

The V and J genes are TRBV2 and TRBJ2-2; as DNA is missing, the TRBD2 call by TCRdb cannot be tested. CDR1 and CDR2 (germline): SNHLY, FYNNEI. The CDR3 length is 15 residues. CDR3 residues: CASSETPGPTGELFF. The whole variable domain, remainder taken from reference TRBV2 and TRBJ2-2, is EPEVTQTPSHQVTQMGQEVILRCVPISNHLYFYWYRQILGQKVEFLVSFYNNEISEKSEIFDDQFSVERPDGSNFTLKIRSTKLEDSAMYFCASSETPGPTGELFFGEGSRLTVL.

The chain recombines TRBV7-3 with TRBJ2-2. The CDR3 is 17 amino acids. Germline assignment: CDR1 SGHTA and CDR2 FQGTGA. The CDR3 is CASSPKGIRDIAGELFF.

This chain joins TRBV6-1 and TRBJ2-1; TCRdb picks TRBD2, but there is no DNA to check that call. Germline CDR1 and CDR2: MNHNS and SASEGT. The CDR3 runs to 13 residues. The chain's CDR3 is CASSRLGTNEQFF.

This chain joins TRBV30 and TRBJ1-5; the TCRdb call, TRBD1, lacks DNA for checking. Germline loops: CDR1 GTSNPN, CDR2 SVGIG (reference sequence). This CDR3 comprises 15 residues. Here the CDR3 reads CAWSVPGQGNQPQHF.

This chain connects TRBV7-2 to TRBJ1-2; TCRdb indicates TRBD1, and absent DNA this call remains unverified. Germline assignment: CDR1 SGHTA and CDR2 FQGNSA. The CDR3 is made up of 15 amino acids. CDR3: CASSLDGTGVYGYTF.

The V and J genes are TRBV7-3 and TRBJ2-3; absent DNA, TCRdb's TRBD2 call cannot be checked. Germline loops: CDR1 SGHTA, CDR2 FQGTGA. The CDR3 consists of 16 residues. The CDR3: CASSLSGGLASDTQYF.

This chain connects TRBV20-1 to TRBJ1-5; TCRdb's D call, TRBD1, is unchecked because there is no DNA. The germline gives CDR1 DFQATT, CDR2 SNEGSKA (reference sequence). CDR3 size: 13 residues. Here the CDR3 reads CSATIGGRQPQHF.

J is TRBJ2-5 and V is TRBV18. Germline-derived CDR1 and CDR2 are KGHSH and LQKENI. CDR3 size: 13 residues. CDR3 protein: CASSPQGSETQYF.

The rearrangement joins TRBV12-3 or TRBV12-4 to TRBJ2-2; TCRdb gives TRBD1 as the D gene, but with no DNA this cannot be confirmed. The CDR3 is 15 amino acids. The CDR3 spells CASSPIAGDTGELFF.

The V call is TRBV27, the J call TRBJ1-2; with no DNA, the TCRdb D assignment of TRBD1 cannot be verified. Germline CDR1 MNHEY, CDR2 SMNVEV (reference sequence). The CDR3 spans 13 residues. The chain's CDR3 is CASSPGIFYGYTF.

This rearrangement joins TRBV27 to TRBJ2-2; lacking DNA, the TRBD2 call made by TCRdb goes unchecked. Germline values: CDR1 MNHEY, CDR2 SMNVEV (reference sequence). This CDR3 contains 14 residues. The CDR3 loop reads CASSWRGEYGELFF.

The chain links TRBV5-4 to TRBJ1-1; absent DNA, TCRdb's TRBD1 call cannot be checked. CDR3 length: 16 amino acids. The germline V gene encodes CDR1 SGHNT and CDR2 YYREEE (reference sequence). The CDR3 region is CASSLYGEGANTEAFF.

The chain carries TRBV7-3 and TRBJ2-1; TCRdb designates TRBD2, a call that cannot be tested without DNA. CDR3 length: 20 amino acids. The germline V gene has CDR1 SGHTA and CDR2 FQGTGA. The CDR3 region is CASSSAGGLAGGYSYNEQFF.

The genes are TRBV20-1 and TRBJ2-5; TCRdb returns TRBD1, unconfirmable since there is no DNA. Germline values: CDR1 DFQATT, CDR2 SNEGSKA (reference sequence). The CDR3 runs 16 residues. The CDR3 region is CSARDLKGGSQETQYF.

This chain uses TRBV11-2 with TRBJ1-2; TCRdb's D gene call, TRBD1, goes unchecked for lack of DNA. The length of the CDR3 is 12 residues. Germline V gives CDR1 SGHAT, CDR2 FQNNGV. The CDR3 is CASSSGHGGYTF.

V gene TRBV30 combines with J gene TRBJ2-2; TCRdb gives TRBD1 as the D gene, but with no DNA this cannot be confirmed. The CDR3 sequence is 13 residues long. CDR1 GTSNPN and CDR2 SVGIG come from the germline V gene (reference sequence). CDR3 region: CAWATGDTGELFF.

V is TRBV9 and J is TRBJ2-1; TCRdb's D call of TRBD2 is untestable without DNA. CDR1 is SGDLS, CDR2 YYNGEE, per germline. There are 15 residues in the CDR3. CDR3 amino acids: CASSVRTSEPNEQFF.

The rearrangement joins TRBV4-2 to TRBJ2-1; TCRdb outputs TRBD1, but without DNA this stays unchecked. The V gene's germline CDR1 is LGHNA and CDR2 YNFKEQ. The CDR3 consists of 16 residues. The chain's CDR3 is CASSQETASSYNEQFF.

The genes are TRBV5-1 and TRBJ2-7; TCRdb indicates TRBD2, and absent DNA this call remains unverified. In germline, CDR1 is SGHRS, CDR2 YFSETQ. This CDR3 region has 13 residues. This chain's CDR3 is CASRGLPSYEQYF.

The rearrangement links TRBV5-4 to TRBJ2-5; TCRdb reports TRBD1, a call that lacks DNA to check it against. This CDR3 is 15 amino acids long. Germline V gives CDR1 SGHNT, CDR2 YYREEE (reference sequence). The CDR3 spells CASSNTPSDLETQYF.

This rearrangement joins TRBV27 to TRBJ2-7. Germline assignment: CDR1 MNHEY and CDR2 SMNVEV (reference sequence). The CDR3 totals 13 residues. The CDR3 is CASRSATLYEQYF.

The rearrangement uses TRBV27 and TRBJ2-7; as DNA is missing, the TRBD1 call by TCRdb cannot be tested. The CDR3 is 16 residues long. Germline values: CDR1 MNHEY, CDR2 SMNVEV (reference sequence). This CDR3 is CASSLHGTPKSYEQYF.

This sequence joins TRBV3-1 and TRBJ1-2; TCRdb gives TRBD1 as the D gene, but with no DNA this cannot be confirmed. In germline, CDR1 is LGHDT, CDR2 YNNKEL (reference sequence). The CDR3 has 13 amino acids. The CDR3 sequence: CASSQPGFGGYTF.

This chain joins TRBV4-1 and TRBJ2-3; absent DNA, TCRdb's TRBD2 call cannot be checked. The CDR3 covers 16 residues. Germline CDR1 MGHRA, CDR2 YSYEKL. The CDR3: CASSQDLAGVTDTQYF.

J is TRBJ2-7 and V is TRBV5-1; TCRdb outputs TRBD1, but without DNA this stays unchecked. Germline-derived CDR1 and CDR2 are SGHRS and YFSETQ. The CDR3 covers 13 residues. CDR3 sequence: CASSRPPGFEQYF.

The chain couples TRBV24-1 to TRBJ2-2. Germline V gives CDR1 KGHDR, CDR2 SFDVKD. The CDR3 sequence is 13 residues long. CDR3 region: CATSVLGTGELFF.

CDR3 loop: CASSLPGDRGTLDTQYF. The rearrangement uses TRBV5-1 and TRBJ2-3; TCRdb names TRBD1, which stays unverified in the absence of DNA. The germline CDR1 and CDR2 sequences are SGHRS and YFSETQ. The CDR3 length is 17 residues.